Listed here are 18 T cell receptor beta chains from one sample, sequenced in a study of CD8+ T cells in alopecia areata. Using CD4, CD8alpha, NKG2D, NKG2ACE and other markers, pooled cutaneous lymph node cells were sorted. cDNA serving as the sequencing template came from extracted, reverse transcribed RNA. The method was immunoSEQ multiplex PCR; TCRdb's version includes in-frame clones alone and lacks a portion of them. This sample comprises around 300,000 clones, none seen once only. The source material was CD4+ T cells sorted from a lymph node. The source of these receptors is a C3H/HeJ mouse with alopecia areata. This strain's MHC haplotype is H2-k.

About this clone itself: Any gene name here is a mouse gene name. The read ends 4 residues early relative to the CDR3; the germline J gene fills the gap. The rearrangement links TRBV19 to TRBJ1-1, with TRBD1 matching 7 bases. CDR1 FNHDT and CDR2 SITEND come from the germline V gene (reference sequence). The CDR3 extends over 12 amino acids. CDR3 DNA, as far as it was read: TGTGCCAGCACCCCGGGACAGTCA. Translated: CASTPGQS. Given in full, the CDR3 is CASTPGQSEVFF.

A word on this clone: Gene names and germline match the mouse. The CDR3 bases that were read are TGTGCTAGCAGTAGCAGAGCT. This encodes CASSSRA. The whole CDR3 reads CASSSRAEQFF. The chain joins TRBV17 to TRBJ2-1; D uncertain. The DNA ends 4 residues before the CDR3 does, and the rest of the CDR3 is filled in from the germline J gene. This CDR3 region has 11 residues. Germline V gene data show CDR1 as MNHDT and CDR2 as YYDKIL.

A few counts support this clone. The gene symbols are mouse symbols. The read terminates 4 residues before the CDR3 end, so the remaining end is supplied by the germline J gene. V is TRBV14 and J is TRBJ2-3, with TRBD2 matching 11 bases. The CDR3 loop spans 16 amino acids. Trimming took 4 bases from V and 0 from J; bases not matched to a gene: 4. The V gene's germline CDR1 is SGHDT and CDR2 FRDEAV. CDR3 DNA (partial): TGTGCCAGCAGTGGGGACTGGGGGACTAGTGCAGAA. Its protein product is CASSGDWGTSAE. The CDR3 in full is CASSGDWGTSAETLYF.

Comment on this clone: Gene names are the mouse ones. The chain's CDR3 is CASGDAVLDERLFF. The DNA read from the CDR3 is TGTGCCAGCGGTGATGCTGTACTGGACGAA. This chain connects TRBV13-2 to TRBJ1-4; D ambiguous. The read ends 4 residues early relative to the CDR3; the germline J gene fills the gap. This CDR3 region has 14 residues. CDR1 is NNHNN, CDR2 SYGAGS, per germline (reference sequence). V shed 0 bases and J shed 6 bases, with 9 bases lying between them.

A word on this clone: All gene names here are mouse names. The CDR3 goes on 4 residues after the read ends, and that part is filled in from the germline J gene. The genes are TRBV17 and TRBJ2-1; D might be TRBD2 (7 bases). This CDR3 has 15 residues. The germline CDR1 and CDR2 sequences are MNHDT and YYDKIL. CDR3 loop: CASSRGWGARAEQFF. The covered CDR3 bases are TGTGCTAGCAGTAGGGGGTGGGGGGCGCGAGCT.

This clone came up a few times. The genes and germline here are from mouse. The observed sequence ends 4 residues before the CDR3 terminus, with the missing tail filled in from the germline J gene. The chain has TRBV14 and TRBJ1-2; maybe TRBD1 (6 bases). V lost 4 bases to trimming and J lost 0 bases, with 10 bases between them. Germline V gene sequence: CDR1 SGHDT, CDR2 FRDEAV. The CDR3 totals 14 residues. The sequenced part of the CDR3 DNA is TGTGCCAGCAGTCGGGACATTGCAAACTCC. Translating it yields CASSRDIANS. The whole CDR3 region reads CASSRDIANSDYTF.

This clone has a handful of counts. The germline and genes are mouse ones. The sequenced part of the CDR3 DNA is TGTGCCAGCAGCCAAGATCCAGAGACAGGGCGTGCAGAA. Translated: CASSQDPETGRAE. The whole CDR3 sequence reads CASSQDPETGRAETLYF. This rearrangement joins TRBV5 to TRBJ2-3; 7 bases line up with TRBD1. From the germline J gene comes the end of the CDR3, since the read stops 4 residues before it. Trimming at V came to 0 bases and at J to 1 base, leaving 7 bases not matched to a gene. CDR1 is LGHNA, CDR2 YNLKQL, per germline (reference sequence). This CDR3 spans 17 amino acids.

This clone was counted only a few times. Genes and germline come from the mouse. The CDR3 sequence: CASSRGHSETLYF. The DNA read from the CDR3 is TGTGCCAGCAGTAGGGGACATTCAGAA. The chain has TRBV19 and TRBJ2-3; possible D gene TRBD1, 6 bases. The read ends 4 residues shy of where the CDR3 ends; the end is completed using the germline J gene. Germline V lookup: CDR1 FNHDT, CDR2 SITEND (reference sequence). The V end lost 3 bases, the J end lost 4 bases, and 9 bases lay between the germline ends. The CDR3 has 13 amino acids.

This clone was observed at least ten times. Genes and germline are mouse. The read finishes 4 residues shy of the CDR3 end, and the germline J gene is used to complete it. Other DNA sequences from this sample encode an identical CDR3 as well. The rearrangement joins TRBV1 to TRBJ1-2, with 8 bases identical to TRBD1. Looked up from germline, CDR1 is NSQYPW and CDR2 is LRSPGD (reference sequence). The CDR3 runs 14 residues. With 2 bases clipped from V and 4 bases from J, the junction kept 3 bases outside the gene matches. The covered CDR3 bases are TGCACCTGCAGTGCACAGGGGGCGGGCTCC. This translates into CTCSAQGAGS. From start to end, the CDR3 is CTCSAQGAGSDYTF.

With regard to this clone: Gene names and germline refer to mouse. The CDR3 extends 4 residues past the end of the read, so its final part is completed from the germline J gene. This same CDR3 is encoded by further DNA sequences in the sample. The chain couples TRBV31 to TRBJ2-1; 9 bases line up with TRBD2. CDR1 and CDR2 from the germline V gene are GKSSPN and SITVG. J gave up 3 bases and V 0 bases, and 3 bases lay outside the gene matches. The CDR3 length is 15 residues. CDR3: CAWSLGLGSYAEQFF. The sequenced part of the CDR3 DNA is TGTGCCTGGAGTCTGGGACTGGGATCCTATGCT.

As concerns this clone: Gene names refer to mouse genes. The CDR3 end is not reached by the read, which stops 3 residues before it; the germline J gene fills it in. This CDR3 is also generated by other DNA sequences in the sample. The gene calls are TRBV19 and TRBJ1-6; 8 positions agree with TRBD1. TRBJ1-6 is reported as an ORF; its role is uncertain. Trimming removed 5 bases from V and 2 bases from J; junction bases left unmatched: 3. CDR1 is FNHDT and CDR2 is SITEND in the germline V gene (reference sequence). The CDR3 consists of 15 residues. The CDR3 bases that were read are TGTGCCAGCAGGCGACAGGGGCCCTATAATTCGCCC. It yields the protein CASRRQGPYNSP. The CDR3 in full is CASRRQGPYNSPLYF.

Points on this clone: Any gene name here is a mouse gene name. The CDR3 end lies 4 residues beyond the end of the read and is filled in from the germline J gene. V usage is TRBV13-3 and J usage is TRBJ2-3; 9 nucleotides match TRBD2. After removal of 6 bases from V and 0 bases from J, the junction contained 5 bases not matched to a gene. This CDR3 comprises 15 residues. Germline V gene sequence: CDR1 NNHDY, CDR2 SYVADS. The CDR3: CASTPGLGSAETLYF. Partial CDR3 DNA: TGTGCCAGCACCCCGGGACTGGGTAGTGCAGAA.

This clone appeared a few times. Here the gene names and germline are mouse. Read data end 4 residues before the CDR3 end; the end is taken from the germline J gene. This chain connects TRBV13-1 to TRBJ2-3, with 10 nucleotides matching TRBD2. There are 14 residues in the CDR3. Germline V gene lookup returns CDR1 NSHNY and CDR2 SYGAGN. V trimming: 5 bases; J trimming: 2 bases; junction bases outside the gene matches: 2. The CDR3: CASRDWGNAETLYF. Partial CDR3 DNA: TGTGCCAGCAGGGACTGGGGGAATGCAGAA.

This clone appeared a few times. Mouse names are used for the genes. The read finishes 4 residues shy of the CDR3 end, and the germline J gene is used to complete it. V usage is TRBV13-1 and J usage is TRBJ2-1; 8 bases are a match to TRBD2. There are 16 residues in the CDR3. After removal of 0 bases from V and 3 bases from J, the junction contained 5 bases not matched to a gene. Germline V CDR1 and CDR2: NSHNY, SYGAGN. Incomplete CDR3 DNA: TGTGCCAGCAGTGATGAGGGGGGGCGCCCCTATGCT. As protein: CASSDEGGRPYA. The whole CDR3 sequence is CASSDEGGRPYAEQFF.

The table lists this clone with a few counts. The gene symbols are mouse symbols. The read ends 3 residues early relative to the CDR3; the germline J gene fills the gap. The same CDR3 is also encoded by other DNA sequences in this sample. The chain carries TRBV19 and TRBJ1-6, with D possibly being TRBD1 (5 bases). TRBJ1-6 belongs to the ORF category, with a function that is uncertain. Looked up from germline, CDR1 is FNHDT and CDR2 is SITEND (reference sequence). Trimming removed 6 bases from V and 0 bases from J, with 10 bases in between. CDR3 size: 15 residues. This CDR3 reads CASTSDSSYNSPLYF. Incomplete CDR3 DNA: TGTGCCAGCACCTCCGACAGTTCCTATAATTCGCCC.

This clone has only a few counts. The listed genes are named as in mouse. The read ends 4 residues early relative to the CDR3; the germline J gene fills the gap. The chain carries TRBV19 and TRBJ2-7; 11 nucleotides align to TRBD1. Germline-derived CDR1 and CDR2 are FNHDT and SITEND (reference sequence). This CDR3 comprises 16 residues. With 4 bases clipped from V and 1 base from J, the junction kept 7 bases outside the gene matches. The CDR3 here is CASSSDRGRGSYEQYF. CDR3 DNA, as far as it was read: TGTGCCAGCAGTTCGGACAGGGGGCGCGGGTCCTAT.

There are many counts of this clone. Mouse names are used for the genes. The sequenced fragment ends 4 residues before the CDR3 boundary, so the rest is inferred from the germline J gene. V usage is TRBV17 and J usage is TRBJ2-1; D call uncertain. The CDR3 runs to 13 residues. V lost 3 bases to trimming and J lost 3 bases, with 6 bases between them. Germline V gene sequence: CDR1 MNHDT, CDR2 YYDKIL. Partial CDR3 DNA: TGTGCTAGCAGTAGTGGTCCCTATGCT. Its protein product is CASSSGPYA. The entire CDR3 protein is CASSSGPYAEQFF.

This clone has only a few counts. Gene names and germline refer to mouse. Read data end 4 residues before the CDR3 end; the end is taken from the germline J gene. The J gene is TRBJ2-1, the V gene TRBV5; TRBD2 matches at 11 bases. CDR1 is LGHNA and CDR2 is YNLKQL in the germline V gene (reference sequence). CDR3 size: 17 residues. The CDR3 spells CASSQDPRTGGKAEQFF. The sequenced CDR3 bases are TGTGCCAGCAGCCAAGATCCCAGGACTGGGGGGAAGGCT.